This T cell receptor beta chain was retrieved from a study of T cell responses to AZD1222 COVID-19 vaccine. Sequencing used immunoSEQ multiplex PCR; TCRdb keeps in-frame clones, though not all of them. Among roughly 87,000 clones listed, around nine tenths were seen once. The V gene lost 2 bases and the J gene lost 4 bases, with 3 bases spanning the gap. From germline, CDR1 is WSHSY and CDR2 SAAADI. This CDR3 has 12 residues. The chain combines TRBV10-2 with TRBJ2-1; D gene ambiguous. The sequence was obtained from an adult who received the AZD1222 COVID-19 vaccine. The sample consisted of peripheral blood, taken 28 days after the second AZD1222 dose. In DNA form, the CDR3 reads TGCGCCAGCAGTGAGGGATACAATGAGCAGTTCTTC. As protein: CASSEGYNEQFF.